This note documents a single T cell receptor beta chain sequence. Its specificity is unknown. This record belongs to a study of CD8 T cell repertoires and HIV-1 epitope variants. Turning to the study itself: Twenty-five autologous and known Gag and Nef epitope variant peptides each stimulated T cells separately. Controls included no peptide, Ebola AY9 epitope, and a CMV, EBV, flu pool. Regarding the study as a whole: Four to six clonotypes recognized Nef KF9, one HW9, none TAALDMSHF. Six of nine antigen-specific clonotypes appeared cross-reactive to autologous or escape variants.

This table comes from immunoSEQ multiplex PCR, and its TCRdb copy is limited to in-frame clones, with some not included. The top ten hold 25% to 30% of the sample, which has under 100,000 clones, roughly 81% seen once. This CDR3 contains 15 residues. Per germline, CDR1 MNHNS and CDR2 SASEGT. Deletions cut 1 base from V and 3 bases from J, with 12 bases between. The receptor was isolated from a male donor with HIV. Sequenced: uncultured baseline CD8+ T cells from peripheral blood mononuclear cells (PBMCs). The genes are TRBV6-1 and TRBJ1-1; D is perhaps TRBD1 (6 bases). This CDR3 reads CASSEDGQRDTEAFF. In DNA, the CDR3 is TGTGCCAGCAGTGAAGATGGACAGCGGGACACTGAAGCTTTCTTT.